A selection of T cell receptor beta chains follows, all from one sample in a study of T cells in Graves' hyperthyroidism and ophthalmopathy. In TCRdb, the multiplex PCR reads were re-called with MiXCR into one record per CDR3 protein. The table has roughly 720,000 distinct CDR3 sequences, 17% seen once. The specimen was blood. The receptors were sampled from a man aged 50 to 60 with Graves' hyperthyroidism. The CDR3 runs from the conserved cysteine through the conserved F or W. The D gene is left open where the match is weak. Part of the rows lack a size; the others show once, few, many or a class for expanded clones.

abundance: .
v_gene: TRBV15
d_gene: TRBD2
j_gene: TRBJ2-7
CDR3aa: CATSRGTSGGDEQYF

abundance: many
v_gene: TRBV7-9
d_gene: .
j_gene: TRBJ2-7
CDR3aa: CASSSRAKTGSYEQYF

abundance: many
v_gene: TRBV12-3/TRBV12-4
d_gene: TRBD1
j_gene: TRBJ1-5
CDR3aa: CASSNRGRGNNQPQHF

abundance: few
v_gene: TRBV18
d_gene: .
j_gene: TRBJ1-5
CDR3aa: CASSRGTDNQPQHF

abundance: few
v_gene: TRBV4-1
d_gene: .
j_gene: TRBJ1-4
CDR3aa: CASSPDPNEKLFF

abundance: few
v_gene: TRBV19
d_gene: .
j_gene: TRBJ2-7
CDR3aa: CASSIGGLASYEQYF

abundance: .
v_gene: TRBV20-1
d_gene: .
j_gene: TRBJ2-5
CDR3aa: CSARDPWKGEVRETQYF

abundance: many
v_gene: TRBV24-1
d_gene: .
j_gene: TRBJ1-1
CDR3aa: CATSGGGTEAFF

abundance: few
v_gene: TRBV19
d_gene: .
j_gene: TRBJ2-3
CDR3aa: CASSTRTTRGTDTQYF

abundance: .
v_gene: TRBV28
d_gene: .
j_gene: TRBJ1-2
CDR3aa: CASRHGPGELYGYTF

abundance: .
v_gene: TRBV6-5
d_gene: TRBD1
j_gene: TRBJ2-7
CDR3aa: CASSYGQGGFYEQYF

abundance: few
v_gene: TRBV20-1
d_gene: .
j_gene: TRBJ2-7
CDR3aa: CSARPTAYEQYF

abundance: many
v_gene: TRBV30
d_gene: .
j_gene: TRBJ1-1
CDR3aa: CAWMFWNTEAFF

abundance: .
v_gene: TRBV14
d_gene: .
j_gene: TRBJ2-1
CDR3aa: CASSQGWERKNEQSF

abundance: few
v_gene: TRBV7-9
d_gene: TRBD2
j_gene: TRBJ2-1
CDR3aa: CASSPASGGGPYNEQFF

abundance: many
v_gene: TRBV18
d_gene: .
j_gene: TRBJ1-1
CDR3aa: CASSPRIALNTEAFF

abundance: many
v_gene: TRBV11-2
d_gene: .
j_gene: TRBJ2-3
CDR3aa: CASTPSRDTQYF

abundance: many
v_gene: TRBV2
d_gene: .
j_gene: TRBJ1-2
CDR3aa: CASRGDNNYGYTF

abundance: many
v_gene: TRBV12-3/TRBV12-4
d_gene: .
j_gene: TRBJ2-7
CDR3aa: CASSRGYEQYF

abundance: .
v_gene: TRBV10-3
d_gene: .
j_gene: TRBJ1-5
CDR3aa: CAIRAGQLNQPQHF

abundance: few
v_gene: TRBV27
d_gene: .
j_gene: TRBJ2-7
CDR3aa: CASRTGTSEQYF

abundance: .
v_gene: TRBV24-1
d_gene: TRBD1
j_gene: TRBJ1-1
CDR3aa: CATSDLPRPGQGNTEAFF

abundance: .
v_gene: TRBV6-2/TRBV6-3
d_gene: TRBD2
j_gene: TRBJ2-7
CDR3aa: CASSYSGSLHEQYF

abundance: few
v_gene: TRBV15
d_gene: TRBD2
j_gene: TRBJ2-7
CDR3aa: CATSRTSGRIYEQYF

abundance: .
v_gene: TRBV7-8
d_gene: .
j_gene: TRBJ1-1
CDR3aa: CASGLYPTGNTEAFF

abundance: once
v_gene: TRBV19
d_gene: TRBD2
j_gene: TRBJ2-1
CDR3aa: CASSARLAGEGEQFF

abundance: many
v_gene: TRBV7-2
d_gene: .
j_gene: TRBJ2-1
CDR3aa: CASRFGPDYNEQFF

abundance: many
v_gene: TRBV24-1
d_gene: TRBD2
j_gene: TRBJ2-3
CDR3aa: CATRAGFTDTQYF

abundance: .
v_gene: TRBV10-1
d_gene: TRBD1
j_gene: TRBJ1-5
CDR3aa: CASRDREKGGNQPQHF

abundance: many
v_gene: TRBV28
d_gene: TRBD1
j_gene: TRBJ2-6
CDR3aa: CASSSGQVLSGANVLTF

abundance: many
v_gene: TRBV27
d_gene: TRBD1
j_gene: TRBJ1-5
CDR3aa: CASSPGTVYNQPQHF

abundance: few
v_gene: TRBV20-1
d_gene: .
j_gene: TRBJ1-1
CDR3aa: CSARLGGRAEAFF

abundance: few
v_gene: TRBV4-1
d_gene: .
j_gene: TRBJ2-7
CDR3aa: CASSQERRDIRAYEQYF

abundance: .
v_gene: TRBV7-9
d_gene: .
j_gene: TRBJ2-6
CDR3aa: CASSTPASGANVLTF

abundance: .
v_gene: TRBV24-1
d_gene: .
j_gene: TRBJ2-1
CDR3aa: CVTSGAPPAGSYNEQFF

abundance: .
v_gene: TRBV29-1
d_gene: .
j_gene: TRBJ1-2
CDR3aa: CSVHNRIYGYTF

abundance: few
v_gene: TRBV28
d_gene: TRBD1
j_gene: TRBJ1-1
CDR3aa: CASRTLTGSNTEAFF

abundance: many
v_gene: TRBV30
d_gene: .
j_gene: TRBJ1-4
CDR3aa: CAWKRAGTSTNEKLFF

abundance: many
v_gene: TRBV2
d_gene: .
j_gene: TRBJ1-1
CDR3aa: CASSGQPHTEAFF

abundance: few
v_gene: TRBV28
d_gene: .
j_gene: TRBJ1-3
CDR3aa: CASSLVGGNTIYF

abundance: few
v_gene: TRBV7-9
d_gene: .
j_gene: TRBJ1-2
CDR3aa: CASRGLEGPGYTF

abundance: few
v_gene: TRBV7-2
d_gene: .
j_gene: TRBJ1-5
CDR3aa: CASSLAAGFGNQPQHF

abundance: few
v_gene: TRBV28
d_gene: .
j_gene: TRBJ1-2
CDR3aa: CASISGHNYGYTF

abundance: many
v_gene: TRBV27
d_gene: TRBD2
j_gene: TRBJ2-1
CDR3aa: CASSLGLAYEQFF

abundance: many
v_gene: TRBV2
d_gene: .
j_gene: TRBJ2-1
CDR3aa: CASSETVYNEQFF

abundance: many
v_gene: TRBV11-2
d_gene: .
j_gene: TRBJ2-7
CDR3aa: CASSSLQGRSYEQYF

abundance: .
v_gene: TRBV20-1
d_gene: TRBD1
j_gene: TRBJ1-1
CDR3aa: CSARLTGGVDIRGTEAFF

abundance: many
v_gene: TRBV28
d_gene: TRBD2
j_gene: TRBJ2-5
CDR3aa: CASSLVPGLAGGLQETQYF